These T cell receptor beta chains were read from a single sample in a study of blood T cell repertoires in COVID-19. Clones were read by immunoSEQ multiplex PCR, and TCRdb kept only the in-frame ones, dropping some. Of approximately 200,000 clones listed, 80% to 85% are singletons. Sequencing input: peripheral blood. These receptors all come from a woman aged 60-75 years with acute or convalescent COVID-19. Each CDR3 is given with its conserved first and last residue. A D gene is named only where the DNA matches it firmly. Part of the rows lack a size; the others show once, few, many or a class for expanded clones.

cdr3_nt: TGTGCCAGCAGTCGAACCGGGACAGATAACTATGGCTACACCTTC
cdr3_aa: CASSRTGTDNYGYTF
j_call: TRBJ1-2
d_call: TRBD1
clone_size: NA
v_call: TRBV7-2

cdr3_nt: TGTGCCAGCAGCCGCGAAGGCAGGACCTACAATGAGCAGTTCTTC
cdr3_aa: CASSREGRTYNEQFF
j_call: TRBJ2-1
d_call: NA
clone_size: once
v_call: TRBV7-3

cdr3_nt: TGCGCCAGCAGCCAAGATCCCAGGGGGGACTATGGCTACACCTTC
cdr3_aa: CASSQDPRGDYGYTF
j_call: TRBJ1-2
d_call: TRBD1
clone_size: NA
v_call: TRBV4-3

cdr3_nt: TGTGCCAGCAGCAAGCAAAGGGGTAACTCTGGAAACACCATATATTTT
cdr3_aa: CASSKQRGNSGNTIYF
j_call: TRBJ1-3
d_call: NA
clone_size: NA
v_call: TRBV21-1

cdr3_nt: TGTGCCAGCAGCTTAGCGGCGGGGACCTCAGGGACCCAGTACTTC
cdr3_aa: CASSLAAGTSGTQYF
j_call: TRBJ2-5
d_call: NA
clone_size: NA
v_call: TRBV7-9

cdr3_nt: TGTGCCACCAGCACGAACAGGGGACCTACGGATGAGCAGTTCTTC
cdr3_aa: CATSTNRGPTDEQFF
j_call: TRBJ2-1
d_call: TRBD1
clone_size: NA
v_call: TRBV15

cdr3_nt: TGCGCCAGCAGCTCCGGACAGGGGACCTACGAGCAGTACTTC
cdr3_aa: CASSSGQGTYEQYF
j_call: TRBJ2-7
d_call: TRBD1
clone_size: NA
v_call: TRBV5-1

cdr3_nt: TGCAGCGTTGATACTAACTATGGCTACACCTTC
cdr3_aa: CSVDTNYGYTF
j_call: TRBJ1-2
d_call: NA
clone_size: NA
v_call: TRBV29-1

cdr3_nt: TGTGCCAGCAGCCCTTCTAGCTGGTACGAGCAGTACTTC
cdr3_aa: CASSPSSWYEQYF
j_call: TRBJ2-7
d_call: NA
clone_size: NA
v_call: TRBV7-2

cdr3_nt: TGTGCCAGCAGCTTCACCGGGACTAGTTACAATGAGCAGTTCTTC
cdr3_aa: CASSFTGTSYNEQFF
j_call: TRBJ2-1
d_call: TRBD2
clone_size: few
v_call: TRBV5-5

cdr3_nt: TGTGCCAGCAGCTCGAGACAGATAAATTTGAACACTGAAGCTTTCTTT
cdr3_aa: CASSSRQINLNTEAFF
j_call: TRBJ1-1
d_call: NA
clone_size: NA
v_call: TRBV7-2

cdr3_nt: TGTGCCAGCAGCTTAGTACAGCAGAACACCGGGGAGCTGTTTTTT
cdr3_aa: CASSLVQQNTGELFF
j_call: TRBJ2-2
d_call: NA
clone_size: NA
v_call: TRBV7-9

cdr3_nt: TGTGCCAGCAGCCAAGGTTTTGGGCTAGCGGGGGCTACATCCTCCTACGAGCAGTACTTC
cdr3_aa: CASSQGFGLAGATSSYEQYF
j_call: TRBJ2-7
d_call: TRBD2
clone_size: NA
v_call: TRBV3-1/TRBV3-2

cdr3_nt: TGTGCCAGCGGGGGACACTACAATGAGCAGTTCTTC
cdr3_aa: CASGGHYNEQFF
j_call: TRBJ2-1
d_call: NA
clone_size: NA
v_call: TRBV9

cdr3_nt: TGTGCCAGCAGCCAAGGACGGGAGCGGGGGGGCAGGGAGACCCAGTACTTC
cdr3_aa: CASSQGRERGGRETQYF
j_call: TRBJ2-5
d_call: TRBD2
clone_size: NA
v_call: TRBV3-1/TRBV3-2

cdr3_nt: TGTGCCAGCAGCTCCCCGGGACAGGGGAACTACGAGCAGTACTTC
cdr3_aa: CASSSPGQGNYEQYF
j_call: TRBJ2-7
d_call: TRBD1
clone_size: few
v_call: TRBV13

cdr3_nt: TGCAGCGTTATGCGGGCTAGCGGGGGGTACGAGCAGTACTTC
cdr3_aa: CSVMRASGGYEQYF
j_call: TRBJ2-7
d_call: TRBD2
clone_size: once
v_call: TRBV29-1

cdr3_nt: TGTGCCAGTAGTAGTCTAGGGGCGGGGGATACCAACACCGGGGAGCTGTTTTTT
cdr3_aa: CASSSLGAGDTNTGELFF
j_call: TRBJ2-2
d_call: TRBD2
clone_size: NA
v_call: TRBV19

cdr3_nt: TGTGCCAGCAGCTCCGCCACTAGGACTAGCGGGGTAGGCATTCAGTACTTC
cdr3_aa: CASSSATRTSGVGIQYF
j_call: TRBJ2-4
d_call: TRBD2
clone_size: NA
v_call: TRBV7-2

cdr3_nt: TGTGCCAGCAGTGAAGGCGCTAGCGGGGGAGCCTACGAGCAGTACTTC
cdr3_aa: CASSEGASGGAYEQYF
j_call: TRBJ2-7
d_call: TRBD2
clone_size: once
v_call: TRBV6-1

cdr3_nt: TGCGCCAGCAGCCAAGACAGGGTGTCGAACACTGAAGCTTTCTTT
cdr3_aa: CASSQDRVSNTEAFF
j_call: TRBJ1-1
d_call: NA
clone_size: NA
v_call: TRBV4-3

cdr3_nt: TGTGCCAGCAGCGTCAGCCGGGTCGATGGGGAGCAGTACTTC
cdr3_aa: CASSVSRVDGEQYF
j_call: TRBJ2-7
d_call: NA
clone_size: NA
v_call: TRBV5-5

cdr3_nt: TGCGCCAGCAGTCAGAGATTTCTAGCGGGGGATACAGATACGCAGTATTTT
cdr3_aa: CASSQRFLAGDTDTQYF
j_call: TRBJ2-3
d_call: TRBD2
clone_size: NA
v_call: TRBV4-1

cdr3_nt: TGTGCCAGCAGCTCCCGGGACTACTACAATGAGCAGTTCTTC
cdr3_aa: CASSSRDYYNEQFF
j_call: TRBJ2-1
d_call: TRBD2
clone_size: once
v_call: TRBV7-2

cdr3_nt: TGCGCCAGCAGCCTTAACGACGGAGAGAATGAAAAACTGTTTTTT
cdr3_aa: CASSLNDGENEKLFF
j_call: TRBJ1-4
d_call: NA
clone_size: NA
v_call: TRBV4-3

cdr3_nt: TGTGCCAGCAGCGTGACAGGGGACGCGAACTATGGCTACACCTTC
cdr3_aa: CASSVTGDANYGYTF
j_call: TRBJ1-2
d_call: TRBD1
clone_size: few
v_call: TRBV7-2

cdr3_nt: TGCGCCAGCAGCCGGCTAGCGGGGGGGCTTATTGAGCAGTTCTTC
cdr3_aa: CASSRLAGGLIEQFF
j_call: TRBJ2-1
d_call: TRBD2
clone_size: NA
v_call: TRBV4-1

cdr3_nt: TGCGCCAGCAGCCCGAGTGGGGGCACAGAGACCCAGTACTTC
cdr3_aa: CASSPSGGTETQYF
j_call: TRBJ2-5
d_call: NA
clone_size: NA
v_call: TRBV5-1

cdr3_nt: TGCGCCAGCAGCTTGGCGGTTTCTGGGGCCAACGTCCTGACTTTC
cdr3_aa: CASSLAVSGANVLTF
j_call: TRBJ2-6
d_call: NA
clone_size: NA
v_call: TRBV5-1

cdr3_nt: TGTGCCTGGAGTGTCCTCAGGGGGGCTGAAGCTTTCTTT
cdr3_aa: CAWSVLRGAEAFF
j_call: TRBJ1-1
d_call: TRBD1
clone_size: NA
v_call: TRBV30

cdr3_nt: TGTGCCAGCAGTAGACTTAGCGGGGGGCACGAGCAGTACTTC
cdr3_aa: CASSRLSGGHEQYF
j_call: TRBJ2-7
d_call: TRBD2
clone_size: once
v_call: TRBV6-2/TRBV6-3

cdr3_nt: TGCGCCAGCAGCTTGTCGACAGGGAATAATTCACCCCTCCACTTT
cdr3_aa: CASSLSTGNNSPLHF
j_call: TRBJ1-6
d_call: TRBD1
clone_size: NA
v_call: TRBV5-1

cdr3_nt: TGTGCCAGCAGCGTAGCCCTACAAGAGACCCAGTACTTC
cdr3_aa: CASSVALQETQYF
j_call: TRBJ2-5
d_call: NA
clone_size: NA
v_call: TRBV9

cdr3_nt: TGTGCCAGCAGCGCCCGACCTAGCCCGGGTAATAATGAAAAACTGTTTTTT
cdr3_aa: CASSARPSPGNNEKLFF
j_call: TRBJ1-4
d_call: NA
clone_size: NA
v_call: TRBV5-5

cdr3_nt: TGTGCCAGCAGCGACAGGACAGGTCGTGAAGCTTTCTTT
cdr3_aa: CASSDRTGREAFF
j_call: TRBJ1-1
d_call: TRBD1
clone_size: NA
v_call: TRBV9

cdr3_nt: TGTGCCAGCAGCCCCGGAGCCCCGGGGGGGAGCACTGAAGCTTTCTTT
cdr3_aa: CASSPGAPGGSTEAFF
j_call: TRBJ1-1
d_call: NA
clone_size: NA
v_call: TRBV5-4

cdr3_nt: TGCGCCAGCAGCTATTTATCGAGCGGGGTCCCGAACACCGGGGAGCTGTTTTTT
cdr3_aa: CASSYLSSGVPNTGELFF
j_call: TRBJ2-2
d_call: TRBD2
clone_size: NA
v_call: TRBV5-1

cdr3_nt: TGTGCCAGCAGCTTACAGGGTAAAGGAACCGGGGAGCTGTTTTTT
cdr3_aa: CASSLQGKGTGELFF
j_call: TRBJ2-2
d_call: NA
clone_size: NA
v_call: TRBV4-2

cdr3_nt: TGTGCCAGCAGCCAAACCGGGACTAGCTCGTTGAATGAGCAGTTCTTC
cdr3_aa: CASSQTGTSSLNEQFF
j_call: TRBJ2-1
d_call: TRBD2
clone_size: NA
v_call: TRBV3-1/TRBV3-2

cdr3_nt: TGCGCCAGCAGTCATGGGCCCTCCTACGAGCAGTACTTC
cdr3_aa: CASSHGPSYEQYF
j_call: TRBJ2-7
d_call: NA
clone_size: NA
v_call: TRBV23-1

cdr3_nt: TGTGCCAGCAGTTACTACCTGGACACTTCCCCAGGAAACACCATATATTTT
cdr3_aa: CASSYYLDTSPGNTIYF
j_call: TRBJ1-3
d_call: NA
clone_size: NA
v_call: TRBV6-2/TRBV6-3

cdr3_nt: TGCAGCGTTGCGGGACAAAACACTGAAGCTTTCTTT
cdr3_aa: CSVAGQNTEAFF
j_call: TRBJ1-1
d_call: NA
clone_size: NA
v_call: TRBV29-1

cdr3_nt: TGTGCCAGCAGCTCCAGGGGTGCCCCTGAAGCTTTCTTT
cdr3_aa: CASSSRGAPEAFF
j_call: TRBJ1-1
d_call: NA
clone_size: NA
v_call: TRBV5-4

cdr3_nt: TGTGCCAGCAGCCAAGATTCGGCAGGGCCGCGCGAGCAGTACTTC
cdr3_aa: CASSQDSAGPREQYF
j_call: TRBJ2-7
d_call: NA
clone_size: NA
v_call: TRBV14

cdr3_nt: TGTGCCAGCAGGTCGAACTACAACTTAGGAAACACCATATATTTT
cdr3_aa: CASRSNYNLGNTIYF
j_call: TRBJ1-3
d_call: NA
clone_size: NA
v_call: TRBV6-5

cdr3_nt: TGTGCCAGCAGCCTGACGGTGGGACTGGACCAAGAGACCCAGTACTTC
cdr3_aa: CASSLTVGLDQETQYF
j_call: TRBJ2-5
d_call: NA
clone_size: NA
v_call: TRBV3-1/TRBV3-2

cdr3_nt: TGTGCCAGCAGTGACGTCTTGCGAGGCTACACCTTC
cdr3_aa: CASSDVLRGYTF
j_call: TRBJ1-2
d_call: NA
clone_size: NA
v_call: TRBV6-1